This T cell receptor beta chain was found in a study of shared clonotypes between healthy human individuals. Generated by immunoSEQ multiplex PCR, the TCRdb table keeps only in-frame clones and is missing some. This sample carries millions of clones, roughly 94% of them seen once, and the ten largest clones take about 1.1%. Findings and limits, study-wide: Large depth notwithstanding, sorted-subset sequencing proved incomplete by rarefaction. Represented diversity (both genetic and exposure-history) was limited by the small number of donors. Only blood samples were collected, and tissue repertoires likely differ.

Only CD45RO-negative cells positively selected for CCR7 counted as naive CD8 cells, so terminally differentiated effector memory CD45RA+ cells were excluded. Recent acute infections and vaccinations were absent in the healthy HIV-negative adult donors. V dropped 4 bases and J dropped 5 bases, with 14 bases sitting between them. The length of the CDR3 is 13 residues. CDR1 and CDR2 (germline): GTSNPN, SVGIG (reference sequence). As concerns this clone: Its antigen is undetermined.

This TCR was sampled from a man aged 18 to 29 in good health. Sequencing used naive CD8+ T cells sorted from blood. The rearrangement joins TRBV30 to TRBJ2-5, with D unclear. CDR3 DNA: TGTGCCTGGACCTCCGTGGGTTCGGAGACCCAGTACTTC. Translating gives CAWTSVGSETQYF. The full variable domain, completed using reference TRBV30 and TRBJ2-5, is SQTIHQWPATLVQPVGSPLSLECTVEGTSNPNLYWYRQAAGRGLQLLFYSVGIGQISSEVPQNLSASRPQDRQFILSSKKLLLSDSGFYLCAWTSVGSETQYFGPGTRLLVL.